This TCR beta chain was sequenced during a study of human T cells and chemical hapten exposure. Whole-study results and caveats: Controls formed significantly fewer large CDR3 similarity clusters than expanded TCRs did.

Indicated time point: patch test 1, 2 weeks after DPC sensitization. The treatment denotes: therapeutic diphenylcyclopropenone sensitization with weekly scalp DPC. It was the library that attached unique molecular identifiers to individual cDNA molecules. As processed by the authors: Samples held a median of around 92,000 TCRs, range roughly 23,224–700,000. TCRdb processed the RACE reads anew with MiXCR; each CDR3 protein has one entry. The authors' filters were not applied to this entry. This table has approximately 400,000 distinct CDR3 sequences, 4.8% appearing once. This clonotype was counted between two and nine times. Its antigen is unidentified. Trimming removed 4 bases at V and 8 bases at J, with 12 bases between. Looked up from germline, CDR1 is MDHEN and CDR2 is SYDVKM. The CDR3 has 13 amino acids.

The sample here was whole blood, taken in connection with sensitization to the hapten diphenylcyclopropenone (DPC). The clonotype comes from a woman aged 45-65 years with alopecia areata. Some clones in this sample may be carry-over from other donors' samples. The V call is TRBV28, the J call TRBJ2-1, with D perhaps TRBD1 or TRBD2 (5 bases each). Here the CDR3 DNA reads TGTGCCAGCAGTTACGGGACCGCTGATGAGCAGTTCTTC. Translating gives CASSYGTADEQFF.